This T cell receptor beta chain was found in a study of blood T cell repertoires in COVID-19. Study information: The analysed material was cDNA or gDNA that came from T cells, B-cell-depleted T cells, or PBMCs.

Germline-derived CDR1 and CDR2 are SGHTA and FQGTGA. This CDR3 region has 16 residues. Trimming shortened V by 2 bases and J by 5 bases, and 16 bases separated the two germline ends. Clinical histories supplied by participants themselves formed the basis of cohort assignment. What the recovered Cohort 3 donors had was two negative PCRs, clearance, or symptom resolution. Authors' processing steps: How many nucleated cells were present was estimated from reference gene primer amplification. Method: immunoSEQ multiplex PCR; TCRdb's copy keeps in-frame clones and lacks some. V and J calls and clone size are copied from that table; D and trimming were computed from the DNA. This table has 250,000 or so clones, approximately 90% appearing once.

The chain has TRBV7-3 and TRBJ2-1, with D perhaps TRBD2 (5 bases). The sample comprised PBMCs or T cells enriched from blood (not recorded which). The TCR comes from a man in his thirties or forties who had recovered from COVID-19. This CDR3 reads CASSLAPGSLNNEQFF. The CDR3 DNA follows: TGTGCCAGCAGCTTAGCCCCGGGGAGCCTAAACAATGAGCAGTTCTTC.